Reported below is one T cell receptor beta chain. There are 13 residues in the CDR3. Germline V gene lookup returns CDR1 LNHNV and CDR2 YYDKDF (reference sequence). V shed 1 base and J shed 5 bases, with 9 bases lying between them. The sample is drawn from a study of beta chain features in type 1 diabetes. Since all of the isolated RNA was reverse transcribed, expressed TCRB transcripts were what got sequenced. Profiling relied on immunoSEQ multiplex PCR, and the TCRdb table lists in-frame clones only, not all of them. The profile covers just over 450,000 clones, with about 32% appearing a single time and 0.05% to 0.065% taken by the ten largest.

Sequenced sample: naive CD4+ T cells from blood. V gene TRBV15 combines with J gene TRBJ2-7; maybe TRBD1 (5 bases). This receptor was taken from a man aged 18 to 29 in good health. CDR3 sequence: CATSRGLGDEQYF. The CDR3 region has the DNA TGTGCCACCAGCAGAGGCTTAGGGGACGAGCAGTACTTC.